The source of this T cell receptor beta chain is a study of OX40 agonist ivuxolimab in advanced cancers. Study-wide context: With a range of about 20 to 79, age averaged about 58 years, and nearly 85% were male. Study conclusions and caveats: Dosing at 0.1 to 3.0 mg/kg was accompanied by clonal expansion of CD4+ and CD8+ blood T cells by week 6. No antigen was identified for the clonally expanded peripheral T cells.

Blood got drawn at baseline, again on cycle 4 day 1, and then on cycle 7 day 1. TCRdb's copy holds only in-frame clones and misses some; the assay was immunoSEQ multiplex PCR. The repertoire holds roughly 100,000 clones, with roughly 89% as singletons. Remarks on this clone: The target antigen is unknown.

The CDR3 covers 16 residues. From germline, CDR1 is SGHVS and CDR2 FQNEAQ. V was shortened by 5 bases and J by 0 bases, with 14 bases between the two germline ends. The sequencing used CD4+ or CD8+ T cells sorted from blood, collected in a trial of the OX40 agonist ivuxolimab. This receptor was identified in an adult with an advanced solid tumor such as melanoma, head and neck, liver or kidney cancer. The J gene is TRBJ1-3, the V gene TRBV7-8; D unresolved. CDR3 residues: CASSLLTRSSGNTIYF. The CDR3 bases are TGTGCCAGCAGCCTCCTGACGCGTTCCTCTGGAAACACCATATATTTT.